Following are 5 T cell receptor beta chains from one sample sequenced in a study of T cells in Graves' hyperthyroidism and ophthalmopathy. Amplification of TCR beta CDR3 regions was performed using RNA transcripts as template. First-round RT-PCR with HTBI primers amplified the TCR CDR3 region. A single record per CDR3 protein comes from TCRdb applying MiXCR to the multiplex PCR reads. Of some 490,000 distinct CDR3 sequences in the sample, around a fifth were seen once. The specimen was blood. The receptor set was obtained from a woman aged 70 to 79 with Graves' ophthalmopathy.

V is TRBV6-5 and J is TRBJ2-6; 8 nucleotides align to TRBD1. CDR3 size: 14 residues. Trimming removed 2 bases from V and 12 bases from J; junction bases left unmatched: 6. In germline, CDR1 is MNHEY, CDR2 SVGAGI. The CDR3 nucleotides are TGTGCCAGCAGTTACCTACTCGGACAGGGCGTCCTGACTTTC. It is translated as CASSYLLGQGVLTF.

The gene calls are TRBV5-5 and TRBJ2-1, with 9 bases matching TRBD2. The CDR3 covers 16 residues. The ends lost 6 bases at V and 6 bases at J; junction bases unmatched: 13. Germline V lookup: CDR1 SGHKS, CDR2 YYEKEE (reference sequence). Written as DNA, the CDR3 is TGTGCCAGCACCTCTTTGCTAGCGGGAAACTTCAATGAGCAGTTCTTC. It codes for CASTSLLAGNFNEQFF.

Only a few counts were recorded for this clonotype. V usage is TRBV9 and J usage is TRBJ2-1; no firm D call. V was cut by 0 bases and J by 8 bases, with 9 bases left in between. The CDR3 extends over 13 amino acids. The germline V gene encodes CDR1 SGDLS and CDR2 YYNGEE. The CDR3 nucleotides read TGTGCCAGCAGCGTAGCGGTGTCGCATGAGCAGTTCTTC. It encodes CASSVAVSHEQFF.

The chain combines TRBV15 with TRBJ1-4; D remains ambiguous. The ends were cut back, 3 bases at V and 8 bases at J, with 10 bases in the middle. The germline V gene encodes CDR1 LNHNV and CDR2 YYDKDF (reference sequence). The CDR3 covers 13 residues. CDR3 protein: CATSSDRREKLFF. The DNA of the CDR3 is TGTGCCACCAGCAGTGATCGAAGGGAAAAACTGTTTTTT.

Points on this clonotype: A much larger clone sits a single nucleotide away, making a read error possible. The CDR3 carries no conserved terminal phenylalanine or tryptophan, so it likely arises from a read error. The chain is built from TRBV7-2 and TRBJ2-1; a weak D match, TRBD1 (6 bases). Germline-derived CDR1 and CDR2 are SGHTA and FQGNSA. This CDR3 region has 15 residues. Trimming stripped 1 base from V and 3 bases from J, with 10 bases between. The CDR3 is CASSLELDSYNEQFL. Here the CDR3 DNA reads TGTGCCAGCAGCTTAGAGCTGGACAGCTACAATGAGCAGTTCTTA.